This T cell receptor beta chain was sequenced during a study of cytomegalovirus exposure and HLA in healthy donors. The primer mix had 60 Vbeta and 13 Jbeta primers. Assay: immunoSEQ multiplex PCR; the TCRdb copy retains only in-frame clones and omits some. The sample holds under 200,000 clones, roughly 75% seen once. Sequenced: PBMCs. The clonotype originates from a female donor in good health and CMV-seronegative.

The CDR3 DNA reads as TGTGCCAGCAGTTTACTGGGCCGCGCTTCAGATACGCAGTATTTT. Protein: CASSLLGRASDTQYF. The chain has TRBV27 and TRBJ2-3; D uncertain. The CDR3 runs to 15 residues. Germline V lookup: CDR1 MNHEY, CDR2 SMNVEV (reference sequence). Trimming took 2 bases from V and 4 from J, leaving 13 bases between them.